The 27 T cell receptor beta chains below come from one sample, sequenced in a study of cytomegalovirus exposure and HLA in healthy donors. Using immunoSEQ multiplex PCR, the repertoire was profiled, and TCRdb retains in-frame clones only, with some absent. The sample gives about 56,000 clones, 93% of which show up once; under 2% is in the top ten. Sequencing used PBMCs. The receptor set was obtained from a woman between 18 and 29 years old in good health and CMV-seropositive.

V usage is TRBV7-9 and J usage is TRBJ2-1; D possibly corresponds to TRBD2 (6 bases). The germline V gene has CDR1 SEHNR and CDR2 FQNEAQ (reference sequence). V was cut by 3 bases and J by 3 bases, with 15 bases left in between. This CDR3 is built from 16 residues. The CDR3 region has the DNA TGTGCCAGCAGCTTTGCGGTGTCGGACTACTACAATGAGCAGTTCTTC. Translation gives CASSFAVSDYYNEQFF.

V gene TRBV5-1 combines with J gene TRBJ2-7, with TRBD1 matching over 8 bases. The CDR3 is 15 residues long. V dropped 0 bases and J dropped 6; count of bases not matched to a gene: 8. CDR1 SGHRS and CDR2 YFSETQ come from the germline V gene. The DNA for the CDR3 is TGCGCCAGCAGCTTGGTGGTGACAGGGGCCTCCGAGCAGTACTTC. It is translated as CASSLVVTGASEQYF.

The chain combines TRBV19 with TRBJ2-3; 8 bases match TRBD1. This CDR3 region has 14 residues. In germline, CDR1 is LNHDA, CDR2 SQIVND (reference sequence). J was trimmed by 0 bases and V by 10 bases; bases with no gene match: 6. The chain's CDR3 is CATGTGYSTDTQYF. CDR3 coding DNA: TGTGCCACGGGGACAGGATATAGCACAGATACGCAGTATTTT.

The CDR3 loop reads CASSLEAGGSYEQYF. CDR3 DNA: TGCGCCAGCAGCTTGGAAGCAGGGGGGTCATACGAGCAGTACTTC. The V and J genes are TRBV5-1 and TRBJ2-7, with a possible D match to TRBD1 (7 bases). The CDR3 sequence is 15 residues long. V lost 0 bases and J lost 4, with 14 bases in between. Per the germline V gene, CDR1 is SGHRS and CDR2 is YFSETQ.

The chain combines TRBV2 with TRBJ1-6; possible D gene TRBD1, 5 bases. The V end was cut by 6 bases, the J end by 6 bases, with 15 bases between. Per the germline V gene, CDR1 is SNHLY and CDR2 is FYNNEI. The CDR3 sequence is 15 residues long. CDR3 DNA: TGTGCCAGCAGGGACCCCCAGGGAGGTAATTCACCCCTCCACTTT. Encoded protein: CASRDPQGGNSPLHF.

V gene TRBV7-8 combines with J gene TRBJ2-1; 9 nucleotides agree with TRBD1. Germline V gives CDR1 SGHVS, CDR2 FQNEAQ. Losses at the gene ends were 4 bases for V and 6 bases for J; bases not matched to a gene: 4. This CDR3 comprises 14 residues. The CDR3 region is CASSWLTGGNEQFF. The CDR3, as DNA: TGTGCCAGCAGCTGGTTGACAGGGGGCAATGAGCAGTTCTTC. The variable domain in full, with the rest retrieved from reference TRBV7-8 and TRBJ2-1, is GAGVSQSPRYKVAKRGQDVALRCDPISGHVSLFWYQQALGQGPEFLTYFQNEAQLDKSGLPSDRFFAERPEGSVSTLKIQRTQQEDSAVYLCASSWLTGGNEQFFGPGTRLTVL.

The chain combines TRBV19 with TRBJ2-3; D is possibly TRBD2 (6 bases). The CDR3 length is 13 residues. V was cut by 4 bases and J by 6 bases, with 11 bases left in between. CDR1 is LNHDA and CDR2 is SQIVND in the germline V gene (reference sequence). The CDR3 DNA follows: TGTGCCAGTAGTACAGGGACTTTTGATACGCAGTATTTT. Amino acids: CASSTGTFDTQYF. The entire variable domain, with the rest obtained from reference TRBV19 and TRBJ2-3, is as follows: DGGITQSPKYLFRKEGQNVTLSCEQNLNHDAMYWYRQDPGQGLRLIYYSQIVNDFQKGDIAEGYSVSREKKESFPLTVTSAQKNPTAFYLCASSTGTFDTQYFGPGTRLTVL.

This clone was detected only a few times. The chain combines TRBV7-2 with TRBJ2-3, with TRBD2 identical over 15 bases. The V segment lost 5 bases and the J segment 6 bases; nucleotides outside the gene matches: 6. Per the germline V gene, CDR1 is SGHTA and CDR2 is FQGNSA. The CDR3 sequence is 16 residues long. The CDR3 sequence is CASSRTSGGAGDTQYF. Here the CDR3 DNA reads TGTGCCAGCAGCCGGACTAGCGGGGGGGCCGGGGATACGCAGTATTTT.

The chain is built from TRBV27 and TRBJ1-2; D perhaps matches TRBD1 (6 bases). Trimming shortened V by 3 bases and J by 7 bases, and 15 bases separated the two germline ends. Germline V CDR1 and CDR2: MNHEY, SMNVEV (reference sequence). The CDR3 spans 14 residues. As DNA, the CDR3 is TGTGCCAGCAGTTTCATCACAGGGCCCGGTGGCTACACCTTC. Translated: CASSFITGPGGYTF.

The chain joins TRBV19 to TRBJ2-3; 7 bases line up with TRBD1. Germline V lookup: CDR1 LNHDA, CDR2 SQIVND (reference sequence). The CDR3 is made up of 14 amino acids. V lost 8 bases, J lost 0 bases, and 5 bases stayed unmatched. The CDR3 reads CASRKTGSTDTQYF. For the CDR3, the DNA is TGTGCCAGTCGAAAGACAGGGAGCACAGATACGCAGTATTTT.

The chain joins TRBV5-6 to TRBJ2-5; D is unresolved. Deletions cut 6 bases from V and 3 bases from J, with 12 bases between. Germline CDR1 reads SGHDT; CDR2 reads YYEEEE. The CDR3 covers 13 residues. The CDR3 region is CASMESDKETQYF. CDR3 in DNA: TGTGCCAGCATGGAGTCAGATAAAGAGACCCAGTACTTC.

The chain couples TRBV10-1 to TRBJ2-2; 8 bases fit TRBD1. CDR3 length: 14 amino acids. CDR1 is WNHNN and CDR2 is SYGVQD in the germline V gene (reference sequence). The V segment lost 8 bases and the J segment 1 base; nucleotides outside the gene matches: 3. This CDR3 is CASSGTGNTGELFF. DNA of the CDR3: TGCGCCAGCTCAGGGACAGGGAACACCGGGGAGCTGTTTTTT.

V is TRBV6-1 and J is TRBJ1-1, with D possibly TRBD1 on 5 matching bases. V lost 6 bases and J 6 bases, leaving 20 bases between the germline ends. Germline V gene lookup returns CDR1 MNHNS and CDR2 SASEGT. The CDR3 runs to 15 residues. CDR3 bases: TGTGCCAGCAGATCATTCGAAAAGGGGAAACCTGAAGCTTTCTTT. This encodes CASRSFEKGKPEAFF.

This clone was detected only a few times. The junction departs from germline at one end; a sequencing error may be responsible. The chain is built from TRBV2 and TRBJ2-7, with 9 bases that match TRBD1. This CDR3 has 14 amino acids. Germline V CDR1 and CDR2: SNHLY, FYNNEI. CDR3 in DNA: TGTGCCAGCAGGGAAGGGACAGGGCCCTACGAGCAGTACTTC. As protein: CASREGTGPYEQYF.

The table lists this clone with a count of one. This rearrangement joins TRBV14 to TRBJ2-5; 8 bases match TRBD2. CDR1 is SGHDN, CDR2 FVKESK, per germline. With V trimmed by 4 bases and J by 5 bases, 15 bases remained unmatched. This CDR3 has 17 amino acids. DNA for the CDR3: TGTGCCAGCAGCCCTCTAGCGGGTTTAGGAGGGTTGGAGACCCAGTACTTC. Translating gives CASSPLAGLGGLETQYF.

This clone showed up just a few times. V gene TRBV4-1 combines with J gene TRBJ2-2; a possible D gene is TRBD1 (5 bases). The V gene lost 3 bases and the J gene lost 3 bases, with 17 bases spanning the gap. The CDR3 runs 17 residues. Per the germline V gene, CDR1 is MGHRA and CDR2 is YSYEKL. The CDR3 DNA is TGCGCCAGCAGCCAGCTGTGGGCCAGGGTCGACACCGGGGAGCTGTTTTTT. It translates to CASSQLWARVDTGELFF.

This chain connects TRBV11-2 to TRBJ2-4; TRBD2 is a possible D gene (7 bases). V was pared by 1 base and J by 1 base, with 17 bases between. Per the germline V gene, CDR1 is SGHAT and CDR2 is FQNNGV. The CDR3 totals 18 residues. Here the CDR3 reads CASSLGGGAGLAKNIQYF. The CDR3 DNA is TGTGCCAGCAGCTTAGGAGGGGGGGCCGGTTTGGCCAAAAACATTCAGTACTTC.

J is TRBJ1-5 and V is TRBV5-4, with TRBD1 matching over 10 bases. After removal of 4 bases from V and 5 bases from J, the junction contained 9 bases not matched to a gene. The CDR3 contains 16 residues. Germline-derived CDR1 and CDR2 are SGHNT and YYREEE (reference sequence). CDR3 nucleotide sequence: TGTGCCAGCAGCCAAACCGGACAGGGGGACGATCAGCCCCAGCATTTT. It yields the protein CASSQTGQGDDQPQHF.

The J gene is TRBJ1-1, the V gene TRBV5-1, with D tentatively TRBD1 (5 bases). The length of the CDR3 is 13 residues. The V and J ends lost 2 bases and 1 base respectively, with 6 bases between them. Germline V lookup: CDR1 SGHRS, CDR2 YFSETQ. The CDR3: CASSLDRNTEAFF. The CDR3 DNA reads TGCGCCAGCAGCTTAGACAGGAACACTGAAGCTTTCTTT.

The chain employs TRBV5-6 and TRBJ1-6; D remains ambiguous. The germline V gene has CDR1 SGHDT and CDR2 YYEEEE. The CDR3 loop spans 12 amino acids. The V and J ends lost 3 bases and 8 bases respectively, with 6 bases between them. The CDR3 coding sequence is TGTGCCAGCAGCTCAGGCTATTCACCCCTCCACTTT. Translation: CASSSGYSPLHF.

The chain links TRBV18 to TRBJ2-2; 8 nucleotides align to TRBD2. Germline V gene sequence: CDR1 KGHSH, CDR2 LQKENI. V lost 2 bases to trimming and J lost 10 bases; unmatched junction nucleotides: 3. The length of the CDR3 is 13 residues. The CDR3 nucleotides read TGTGCCAGCTCACCAGGACTAGCCGAGGAGCTGTTTTTT. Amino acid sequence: CASSPGLAEELFF.

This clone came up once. The CDR3 is CASSIQGMAGELFF. The CDR3 DNA is TGTGCCAGTAGTATACAGGGAATGGCCGGGGAGCTGTTTTTT. The chain has TRBV19 and TRBJ2-2; weak D call: TRBD1 (5 bases). CDR3 length: 14 residues. The V end was cut by 2 bases, the J end by 6 bases, with 10 bases between. Germline V CDR1 and CDR2: LNHDA, SQIVND (reference sequence).

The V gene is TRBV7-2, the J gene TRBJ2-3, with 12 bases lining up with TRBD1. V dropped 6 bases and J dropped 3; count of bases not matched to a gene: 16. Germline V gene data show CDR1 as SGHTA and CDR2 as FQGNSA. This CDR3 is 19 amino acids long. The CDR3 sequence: CASSYEAPGQGARTDTQYF. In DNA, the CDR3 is TGTGCCAGCAGTTATGAAGCGCCGGGACAGGGGGCGAGGACAGATACGCAGTATTTT.

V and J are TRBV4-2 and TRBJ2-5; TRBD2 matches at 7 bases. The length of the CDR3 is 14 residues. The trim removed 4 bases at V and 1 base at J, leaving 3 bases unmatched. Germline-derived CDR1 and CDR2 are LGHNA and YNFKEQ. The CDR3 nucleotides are TGTGCCAGCAGCCCGGGACTAATCCAAGAGACCCAGTACTTC. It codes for CASSPGLIQETQYF.

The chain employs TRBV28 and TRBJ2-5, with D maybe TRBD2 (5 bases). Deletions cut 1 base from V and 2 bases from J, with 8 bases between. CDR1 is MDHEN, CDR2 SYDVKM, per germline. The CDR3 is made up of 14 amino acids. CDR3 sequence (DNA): TGTGCCAGCAGTTTATTCAGAGGGCAAGAGACCCAGTACTTC. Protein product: CASSLFRGQETQYF.

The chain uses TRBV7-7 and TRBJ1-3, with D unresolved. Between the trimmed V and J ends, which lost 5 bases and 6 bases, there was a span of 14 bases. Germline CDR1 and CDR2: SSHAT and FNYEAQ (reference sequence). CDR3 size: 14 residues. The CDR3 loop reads CASSQDLMSNTIYF. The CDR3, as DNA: TGTGCCAGCAGCCAAGACTTGATGTCAAACACCATATATTTT. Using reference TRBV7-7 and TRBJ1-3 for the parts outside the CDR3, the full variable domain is GAGVSQSPRYKVTKRGQDVTLRCDPISSHATLYWYQQALGQGPEFLTYFNYEAQPDKSGLPSDRFSAERPEGSISTLTIQRTEQRDSAMYRCASSQDLMSNTIYFGEGSWLTVV.

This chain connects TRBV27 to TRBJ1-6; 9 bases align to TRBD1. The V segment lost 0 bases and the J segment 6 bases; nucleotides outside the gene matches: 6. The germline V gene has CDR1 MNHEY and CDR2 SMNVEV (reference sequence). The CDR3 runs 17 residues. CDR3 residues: CASSLSVGTGINSPLHF. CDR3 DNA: TGTGCCAGCAGTTTATCGGTAGGGACAGGGATTAATTCACCCCTCCACTTT.